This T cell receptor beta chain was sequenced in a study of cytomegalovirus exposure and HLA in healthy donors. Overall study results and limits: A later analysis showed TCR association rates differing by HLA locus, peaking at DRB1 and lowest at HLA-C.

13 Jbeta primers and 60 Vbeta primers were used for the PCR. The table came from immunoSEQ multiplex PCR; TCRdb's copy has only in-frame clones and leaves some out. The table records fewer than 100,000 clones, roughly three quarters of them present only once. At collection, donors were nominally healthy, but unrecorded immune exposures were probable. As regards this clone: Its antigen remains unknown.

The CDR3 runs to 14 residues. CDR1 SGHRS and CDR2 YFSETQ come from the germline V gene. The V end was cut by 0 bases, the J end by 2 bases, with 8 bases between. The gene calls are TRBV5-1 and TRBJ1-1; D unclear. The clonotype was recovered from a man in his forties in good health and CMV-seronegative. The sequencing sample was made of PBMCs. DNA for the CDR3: TGCGCCAGCAGCTTGGACACATATAACACTGAAGCTTTCTTT. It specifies CASSLDTYNTEAFF.